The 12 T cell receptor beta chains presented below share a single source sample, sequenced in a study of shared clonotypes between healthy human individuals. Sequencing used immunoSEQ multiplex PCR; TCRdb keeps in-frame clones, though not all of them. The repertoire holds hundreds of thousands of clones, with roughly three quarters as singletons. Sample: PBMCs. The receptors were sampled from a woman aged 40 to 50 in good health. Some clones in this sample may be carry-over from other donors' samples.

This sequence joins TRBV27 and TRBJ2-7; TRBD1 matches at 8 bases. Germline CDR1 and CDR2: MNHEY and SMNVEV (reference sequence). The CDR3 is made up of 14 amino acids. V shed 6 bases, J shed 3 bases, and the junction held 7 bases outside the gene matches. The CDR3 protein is CASRTGTGYYEQYF. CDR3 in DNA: TGTGCCAGCAGGACCGGGACAGGATACTACGAGCAGTACTTC.

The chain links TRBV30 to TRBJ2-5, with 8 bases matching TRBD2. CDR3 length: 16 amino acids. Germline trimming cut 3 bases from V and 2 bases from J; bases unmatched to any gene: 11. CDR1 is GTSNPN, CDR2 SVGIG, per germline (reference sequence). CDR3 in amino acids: CAWSPLGSGEQETQYF. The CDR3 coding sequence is TGTGCCTGGAGCCCCCTGGGTAGCGGGGAGCAAGAGACCCAGTACTTC.

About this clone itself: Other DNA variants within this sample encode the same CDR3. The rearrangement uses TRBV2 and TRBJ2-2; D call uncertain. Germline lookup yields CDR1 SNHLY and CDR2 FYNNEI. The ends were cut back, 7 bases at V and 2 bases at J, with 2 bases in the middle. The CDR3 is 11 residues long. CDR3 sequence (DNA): TGTGCCAGCACTAACACCGGGGAGCTGTTTTTT. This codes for CASTNTGELFF.

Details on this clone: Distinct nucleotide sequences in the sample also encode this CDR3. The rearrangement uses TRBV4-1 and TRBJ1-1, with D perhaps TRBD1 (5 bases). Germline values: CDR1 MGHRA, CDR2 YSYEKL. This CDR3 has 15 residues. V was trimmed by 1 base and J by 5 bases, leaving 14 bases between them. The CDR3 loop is CASSQGTLRRTEAFF. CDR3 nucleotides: TGCGCCAGCAGCCAAGGGACACTGCGAAGAACTGAAGCTTTCTTT.

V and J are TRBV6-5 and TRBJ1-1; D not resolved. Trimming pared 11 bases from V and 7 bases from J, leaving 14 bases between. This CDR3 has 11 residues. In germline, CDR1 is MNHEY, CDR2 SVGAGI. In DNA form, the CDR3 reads TGTGCCGCCAGGAGAGGAATTGAAGCTTTCTTT. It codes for CAARRGIEAFF.

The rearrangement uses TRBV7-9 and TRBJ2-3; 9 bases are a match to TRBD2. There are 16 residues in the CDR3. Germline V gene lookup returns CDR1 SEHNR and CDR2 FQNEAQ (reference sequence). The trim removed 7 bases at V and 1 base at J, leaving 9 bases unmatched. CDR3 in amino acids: CASTPSSGRGTDTQYF. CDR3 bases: TGTGCCAGCACCCCCAGTAGCGGGAGAGGCACAGATACGCAGTATTTT.

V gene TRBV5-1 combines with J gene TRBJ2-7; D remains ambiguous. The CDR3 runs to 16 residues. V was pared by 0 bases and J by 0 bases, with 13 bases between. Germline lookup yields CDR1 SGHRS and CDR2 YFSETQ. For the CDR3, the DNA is TGCGCCAGCAGCTTGGACGTAAGCGTAAGCTCCTACGAGCAGTACTTC. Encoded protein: CASSLDVSVSSYEQYF.

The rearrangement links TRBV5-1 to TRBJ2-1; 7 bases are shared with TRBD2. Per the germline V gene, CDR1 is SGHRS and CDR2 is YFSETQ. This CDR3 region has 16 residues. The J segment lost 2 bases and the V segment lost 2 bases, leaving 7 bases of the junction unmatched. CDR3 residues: CASSFGGSVTYNEQFF. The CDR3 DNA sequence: TGCGCCAGCAGCTTCGGGGGGAGTGTCACCTACAATGAGCAGTTCTTC.

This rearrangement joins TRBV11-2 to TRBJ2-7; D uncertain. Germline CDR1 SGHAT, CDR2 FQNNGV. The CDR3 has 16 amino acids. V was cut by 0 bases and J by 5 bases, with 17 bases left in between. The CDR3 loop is CASSLDGSARSNEQYF. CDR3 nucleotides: TGTGCCAGCAGCTTAGATGGTTCGGCCCGTTCTAACGAGCAGTACTTC.

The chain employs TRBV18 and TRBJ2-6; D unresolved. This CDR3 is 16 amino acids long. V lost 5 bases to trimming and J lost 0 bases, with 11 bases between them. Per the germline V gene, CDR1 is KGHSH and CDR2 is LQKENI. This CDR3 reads CASSSRRNSGANVLTF. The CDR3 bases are TGTGCCAGCTCATCACGACGGAACTCTGGGGCCAACGTCCTGACTTTC.

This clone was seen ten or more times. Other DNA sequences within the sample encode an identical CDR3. The CDR3 DNA reads as TGTGCCAGCAGCCAAGATAGCATCTTGGCAGAGACTAATGAAAAACTGTTTTTT. As protein: CASSQDSILAETNEKLFF. This chain links TRBV14 with TRBJ1-4; no clear D. V was clipped by 0 bases and J by 2 bases, with 16 bases between them. The germline V gene has CDR1 SGHDN and CDR2 FVKESK. This CDR3 comprises 18 residues.

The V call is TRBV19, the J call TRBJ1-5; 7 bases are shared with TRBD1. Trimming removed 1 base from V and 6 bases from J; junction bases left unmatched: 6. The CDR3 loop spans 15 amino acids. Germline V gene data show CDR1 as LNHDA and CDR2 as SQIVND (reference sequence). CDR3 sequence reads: CASSIGTGVGQPQHF. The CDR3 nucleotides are TGTGCCAGTAGTATAGGTACAGGGGTAGGTCAGCCCCAGCATTTT.